The 25 T cell receptor beta chains reported below all come from one sample, sequenced in a study of cytomegalovirus exposure and HLA in healthy donors. The study ran its PCR with 60 Vbeta and 13 Jbeta primers. Generated by immunoSEQ multiplex PCR, the TCRdb table keeps only in-frame clones and is missing some. The repertoire holds about 160,000 clones, with 60% to 75% as singletons. Sequenced sample: PBMCs. The receptors originated from a woman aged 45 to 65 in good health and CMV-seropositive.

The chain employs TRBV29-1 and TRBJ1-3; 7 bases match TRBD1. The CDR3 length is 15 residues. Trimming took 7 bases from V and 0 from J; bases not matched to a gene: 9. Germline CDR1 is SQVTM and CDR2 is ANQGSEA. CDR3 residues: CSAAGTAISGNTIYF. CDR3 nucleotide sequence: TGCAGCGCCGCCGGGACAGCGATCTCTGGAAACACCATATATTTT. Full variable domain (outside the CDR3, taken from reference TRBV29-1 and TRBJ1-3): SAVISQKPSRDICQRGTSLTIQCQVDSQVTMMFWYRQQPGQSLTLIATANQGSEATYESGFVIDKFPISRPNLTFSTLTVSNMSPEDSSIYLCSAAGTAISGNTIYFGEGSWLTVV.

This chain connects TRBV30 to TRBJ1-2; tentative D call: TRBD1 (5 bases). CDR3 length: 12 residues. Germline-derived CDR1 and CDR2 are GTSNPN and SVGIG (reference sequence). Trimming cost V 2 bases and J 8 bases, with 12 bases left between them. This CDR3 reads CAWSSTAAGYTF. In DNA form, the CDR3 reads TGTGCCTGGAGTTCGACAGCAGCCGGCTACACCTTC.

This clone was counted ten times or more. The genes are TRBV6-5 and TRBJ1-1; perhaps TRBD1 as D (6 bases). The CDR3 loop spans 13 amino acids. The V gene's germline CDR1 is MNHEY and CDR2 SVGAGI. V lost 5 bases to trimming and J lost 5 bases, with 12 bases between them. CDR3 nucleotide sequence: TGTGCCAGCAGTCTACAGACAGGTACTGAAGCTTTCTTT. Translated, it gives CASSLQTGTEAFF.

This rearrangement joins TRBV14 to TRBJ1-5; D may be TRBD1 (5 bases). This CDR3 has 16 amino acids. V was pared by 3 bases and J by 5 bases, with 17 bases between. CDR1 is SGHDN and CDR2 is FVKESK in the germline V gene. CDR3 sequence (DNA): TGTGCCAGCAGCCAGTTGACAGCACCCATAGATCAGCCCCAGCATTTT. Amino acid sequence: CASSQLTAPIDQPQHF.

J is TRBJ2-5 and V is TRBV9; 9 nucleotides line up with TRBD1. The germline gives CDR1 SGDLS, CDR2 YYNGEE. The CDR3 loop spans 15 amino acids. The junction had 9 bases not matched to a gene; V was cut back by 4 bases and J by 5 bases. For the CDR3, the DNA is TGTGCCAGCAGCAGATCTACAGGGGGCGGGGAGACCCAGTACTTC. Translation gives CASSRSTGGGETQYF.

J is TRBJ2-7 and V is TRBV30; the match to TRBD1 covers 9 bases. V lost 2 bases, J lost 4 bases, and 9 bases stayed unmatched. Germline CDR1 reads GTSNPN; CDR2 reads SVGIG (reference sequence). This CDR3 spans 15 amino acids. The CDR3 spells CAWSRRQGDKYEQYF. CDR3 coding DNA: TGTGCCTGGAGTAGACGACAGGGGGATAAGTACGAGCAGTACTTC.

The J gene is TRBJ1-2, the V gene TRBV4-1; TRBD1 matches at 8 bases. Per the germline V gene, CDR1 is MGHRA and CDR2 is YSYEKL. The V gene end was trimmed by 0 bases and the J gene end by 5 bases; junction bases not matched to a gene: 8. The CDR3 runs 16 residues. Written as DNA, the CDR3 is TGCGCCAGCAGCCAAGAGAGCCAGGGGGCCCCTTATGGCTACACCTTC. Encoded protein: CASSQESQGAPYGYTF.

This clone has just a few counts. Other nucleotide sequences in the sample specify the same CDR3. J is TRBJ2-3 and V is TRBV9; no clear D gene. Trimming stripped 0 bases from V and 3 bases from J, with 5 bases between. The germline V gene has CDR1 SGDLS and CDR2 YYNGEE. This CDR3 spans 13 amino acids. Written as DNA, the CDR3 is TGTGCCAGCAGCGTAGGACAAACAGATACGCAGTATTTT. Its translation is CASSVGQTDTQYF.

V gene TRBV5-1 combines with J gene TRBJ1-1; no clear D. The V gene's germline CDR1 is SGHRS and CDR2 YFSETQ. Trimming stripped 2 bases from V and 1 base from J, with 12 bases between. The CDR3 is 15 residues long. For the CDR3, the DNA is TGCGCCAGCAGCTTAGACCCGTCAGGGAACACTGAAGCTTTCTTT. It is translated as CASSLDPSGNTEAFF.

The chain recombines TRBV7-6 with TRBJ2-2; D might be TRBD1 (5 bases). The V and J ends lost 2 bases and 4 bases respectively, with 8 bases between them. This CDR3 comprises 14 residues. Looked up from germline, CDR1 is SGHVS and CDR2 is FNYEAQ. CDR3 sequence reads: CASSLRGGTGELFF. The CDR3 nucleotides read TGTGCCAGCAGCTTAAGGGGCGGCACCGGGGAGCTGTTTTTT.

The sample holds one count of this clone. The CDR3 loop reads CASSDQGQVPHQPQHF. DNA of the CDR3: TGCGCCAGCAGTGACCAGGGACAGGTACCCCATCAGCCCCAGCATTTT. The chain combines TRBV10-2 with TRBJ1-5; 8 nucleotides agree with TRBD1. Germline values: CDR1 WSHSY, CDR2 SAAADI. The CDR3 totals 16 residues. J gave up 5 bases and V 3 bases, and 9 bases lay outside the gene matches.

V and J are TRBV7-2 and TRBJ2-1; D remains ambiguous. Between the trimmed V and J ends, which lost 1 base and 0 bases, there was a span of 10 bases. Germline lookup yields CDR1 SGHTA and CDR2 FQGNSA. This CDR3 region has 16 residues. The CDR3 sequence: CASSLGGSSSYNEQFF. DNA of the CDR3: TGTGCCAGCAGCTTAGGTGGGTCTAGCTCCTACAATGAGCAGTTCTTC.

Points on this clone: The junction and the germline gene differ at one end; a read error may be behind it. The genes are TRBV27 and TRBJ1-4, with 9 positions matching TRBD1. Germline V gives CDR1 MNHEY, CDR2 SMNVEV (reference sequence). CDR3 length: 18 amino acids. CDR3 sequence: CASSLTGTGSTKNEKLLF. The CDR3 DNA follows: TGTGCCAGCAGTTTAACCGGGACAGGGTCCACGAAGAATGAAAAACTGCTTTTT.

This clone was found once. The V call is TRBV5-1, the J call TRBJ2-5, with 7 bases matching TRBD2. CDR1 SGHRS and CDR2 YFSETQ come from the germline V gene. With 3 bases clipped from V and 1 base from J, the junction kept 3 bases outside the gene matches. This CDR3 is 14 amino acids long. This CDR3 is CASSSVAGQETQYF. The CDR3 DNA follows: TGCGCCAGCAGCTCGGTAGCGGGCCAAGAGACCCAGTACTTC.

V usage is TRBV2 and J usage is TRBJ2-7; D is possibly TRBD1 (6 bases). The CDR3 spans 16 residues. Germline loops: CDR1 SNHLY, CDR2 FYNNEI. Trimming shortened V by 4 bases and J by 0 bases, and 16 bases separated the two germline ends. The CDR3 spells CASSVRKRGTSYEQYF. CDR3 DNA sequence: TGTGCCAGCAGTGTACGTAAGAGGGGGACCTCCTACGAGCAGTACTTC.

The chain joins TRBV7-2 to TRBJ2-7, with D possibly TRBD1 on 7 matching bases. CDR1 is SGHTA, CDR2 FQGNSA, per germline. V was trimmed by 1 base and J by 1 base, leaving 11 bases between them. The CDR3 length is 15 residues. CDR3 in DNA: TGTGCCAGCAGCTTAGGCGGGACAGATTCCTACGAGCAGTACTTC. It translates to CASSLGGTDSYEQYF.

The gene calls are TRBV20-1 and TRBJ1-1, with D unresolved. The CDR3 contains 11 residues. The V gene's germline CDR1 is DFQATT and CDR2 SNEGSKA (reference sequence). V was clipped by 6 bases and J by 1 base, with 6 bases between them. CDR3 DNA sequence: TGCAGTGCCGACAAGAACACTGAAGCTTTCTTT. Translation: CSADKNTEAFF.

The chain joins TRBV4-1 to TRBJ2-2, with TRBD2 matching over 13 bases. Germline CDR1 reads MGHRA; CDR2 reads YSYEKL. The CDR3 spans 16 residues. V shed 0 bases and J 5 bases; nucleotides not matched to a gene: 0. Here the CDR3 DNA reads TGCGCCAGCAGCCAAGAACTAGCGGGGGGGACCGGGGAGCTGTTTTTT. Residues: CASSQELAGGTGELFF.

The rearrangement uses TRBV9 and TRBJ1-6, with 7 positions matching TRBD1. Trimming cost V 4 bases and J 9 bases; bases outside gene matches: 10. Germline V CDR1 and CDR2: SGDLS, YYNGEE. This CDR3 has 15 residues. The CDR3 bases are TGTGCCAGCAGCCCCCTGGACAGGACGCGTTCACCCCTCCACTTT. It is translated as CASSPLDRTRSPLHF.

The J gene is TRBJ2-7, the V gene TRBV6-5; D may be TRBD1 (7 bases). Trimming removed 7 bases from V and 6 bases from J, with 13 bases in between. Germline V gene lookup returns CDR1 MNHEY and CDR2 SVGAGI. This CDR3 is built from 12 residues. CDR3 sequence (DNA): TGTGCCAGCACAGGGGGGAATGGCGAGCAGTACTTC. Amino acid sequence: CASTGGNGEQYF.

V is TRBV5-1 and J is TRBJ1-2, with 7 bases fitting TRBD1. The length of the CDR3 is 14 residues. With V trimmed by 2 bases and J by 3 bases, 4 bases remained unmatched. Germline values: CDR1 SGHRS, CDR2 YFSETQ. The CDR3 loop is CASSFQGGDYGYTF. The CDR3 DNA reads TGCGCCAGCAGCTTTCAAGGGGGCGACTATGGCTACACCTTC.

V usage is TRBV4-1 and J usage is TRBJ1-6; 9 bases fit TRBD1. The trim removed 4 bases at V and 5 bases at J, leaving 6 bases unmatched. The CDR3 consists of 16 residues. Germline V gives CDR1 MGHRA, CDR2 YSYEKL. The CDR3 DNA reads as TGCGCCAGCAGCCGCGCAACAGGGGGCGATAATTCACCCCTCCACTTT. It is translated as CASSRATGGDNSPLHF.

This clone was observed a handful of times. The chain employs TRBV6-5 and TRBJ1-5; D is possibly TRBD1 (6 bases). This CDR3 contains 13 residues. Germline lookup yields CDR1 MNHEY and CDR2 SVGAGI. The ends were cut back, 6 bases at V and 1 base at J, with 7 bases in the middle. The CDR3 reads CASSQGSNQPQHF. CDR3 nucleotide sequence: TGTGCCAGCAGCCAGGGGAGCAATCAGCCCCAGCATTTT.

This clone was recorded only once. This chain connects TRBV27 to TRBJ1-4, with 10 bases aligning to TRBD1. The V gene end was trimmed by 6 bases and the J gene end by 6 bases; junction bases not matched to a gene: 7. The CDR3 is 15 amino acids. Germline loops: CDR1 MNHEY, CDR2 SMNVEV (reference sequence). The CDR3 here is CASSPRDRGYEKLFF. The CDR3 region has the DNA TGTGCCAGCAGCCCCCGGGACAGGGGTTATGAAAAACTGTTTTTT.

The chain carries TRBV7-3 and TRBJ2-3; 7 bases agree with TRBD2. CDR1 is SGHTA, CDR2 FQGTGA, per germline. This CDR3 comprises 14 residues. V was clipped by 4 bases and J by 0 bases; unmatched bases: 1. CDR3: CASSSGGSTDTQYF. The CDR3 DNA reads as TGTGCCAGCAGCTCGGGGGGAAGCACAGATACGCAGTATTTT.